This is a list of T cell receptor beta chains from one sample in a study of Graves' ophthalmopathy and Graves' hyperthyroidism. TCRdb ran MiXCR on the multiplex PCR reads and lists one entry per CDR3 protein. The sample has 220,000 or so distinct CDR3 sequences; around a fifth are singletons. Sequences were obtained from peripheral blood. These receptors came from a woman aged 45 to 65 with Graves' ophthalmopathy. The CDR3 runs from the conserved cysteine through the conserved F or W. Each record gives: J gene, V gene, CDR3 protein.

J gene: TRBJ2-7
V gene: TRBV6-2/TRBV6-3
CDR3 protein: CASSYTAIEQYF

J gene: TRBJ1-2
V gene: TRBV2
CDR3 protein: CASSRPRQGANYGYTF

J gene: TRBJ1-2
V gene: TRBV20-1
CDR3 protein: CSAVERRGLWDGCTF

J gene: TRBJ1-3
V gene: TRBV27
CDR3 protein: CASSLLGSPSSGNTIYF

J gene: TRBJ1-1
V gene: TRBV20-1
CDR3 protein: CSARDSREPFF

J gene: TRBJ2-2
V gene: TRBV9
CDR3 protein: CASSVAADTGELFF

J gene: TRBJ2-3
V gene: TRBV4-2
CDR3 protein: CAGSQSAQGFTDTQYF

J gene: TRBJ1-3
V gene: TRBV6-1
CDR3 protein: CASSRGISGNTIYF

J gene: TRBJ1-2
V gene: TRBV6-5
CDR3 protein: CASSYSTGATTDGYTF

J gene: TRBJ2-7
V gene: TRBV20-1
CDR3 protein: CSATLAEYEQYF

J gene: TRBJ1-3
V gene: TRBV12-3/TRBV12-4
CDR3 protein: CASSLEGNSGNTIYF

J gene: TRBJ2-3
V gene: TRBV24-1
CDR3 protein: CATSDWGGLAGVGDTQYF

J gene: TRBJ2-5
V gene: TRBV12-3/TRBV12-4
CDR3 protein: CASSFGYGGRETQYF

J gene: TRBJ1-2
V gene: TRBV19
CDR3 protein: CASRKGSGTGEGYTF

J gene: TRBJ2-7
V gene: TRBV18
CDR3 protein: CASSPVPSTSGSYEQYF

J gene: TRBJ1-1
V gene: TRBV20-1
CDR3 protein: CSADGNRGNTEAFF

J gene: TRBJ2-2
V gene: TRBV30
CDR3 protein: CACPGQGTTGELFF

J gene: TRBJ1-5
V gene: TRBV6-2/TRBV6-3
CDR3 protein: CASKGTGGINQPQHF

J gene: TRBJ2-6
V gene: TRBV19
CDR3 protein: CASSIMVQSSGANVLTF

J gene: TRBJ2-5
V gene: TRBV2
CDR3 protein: CASGTSGSLLGTQYF

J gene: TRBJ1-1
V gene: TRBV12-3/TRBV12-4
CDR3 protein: CASSFWTGETEAFF

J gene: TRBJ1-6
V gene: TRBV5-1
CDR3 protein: CASRVGQGYSPLHF

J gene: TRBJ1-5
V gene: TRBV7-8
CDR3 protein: CASSPSSRDQPQHF

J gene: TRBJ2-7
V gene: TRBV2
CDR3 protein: CAGTLCGLYEQYF

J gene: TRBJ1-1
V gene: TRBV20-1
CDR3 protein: CSATRDSRRYTEAFF

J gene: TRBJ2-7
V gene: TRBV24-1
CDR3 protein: CATSERHSEQYF

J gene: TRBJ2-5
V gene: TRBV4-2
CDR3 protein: CASSQAQGPGETQYF

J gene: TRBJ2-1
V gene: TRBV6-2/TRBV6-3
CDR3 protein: CASSYGTSGNEQFF

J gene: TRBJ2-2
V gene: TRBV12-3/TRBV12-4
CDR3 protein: CASSPLGTSATGELFF

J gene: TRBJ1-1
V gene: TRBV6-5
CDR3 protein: CASRTRGSNTEAFF

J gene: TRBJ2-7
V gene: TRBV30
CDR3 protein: CAWRSGGQGLQQYF

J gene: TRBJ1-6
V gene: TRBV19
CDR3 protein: CASRVENSPLHF

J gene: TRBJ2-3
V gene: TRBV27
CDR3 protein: CASSLSIGLAGSGSADTQYF

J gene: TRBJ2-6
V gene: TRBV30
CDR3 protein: CAWSVRTSGANVLTF

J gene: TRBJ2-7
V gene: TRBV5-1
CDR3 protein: CASSLTASSEQYF

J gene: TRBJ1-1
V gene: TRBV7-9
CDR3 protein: CASSWGSTEAFF

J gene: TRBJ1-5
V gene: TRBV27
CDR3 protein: CASRPVGLSNQPQHF

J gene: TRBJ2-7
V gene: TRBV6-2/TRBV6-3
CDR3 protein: CASTKSAENSYEQYF

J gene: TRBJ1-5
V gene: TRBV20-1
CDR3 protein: CSAREFAVGPSNQPQHF

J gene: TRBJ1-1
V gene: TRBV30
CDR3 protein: CAWSFSRTEAFF

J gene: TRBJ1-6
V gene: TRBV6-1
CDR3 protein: CASSVAGTPAPLHF

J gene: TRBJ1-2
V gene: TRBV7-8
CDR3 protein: CASSLVAGFGYTF

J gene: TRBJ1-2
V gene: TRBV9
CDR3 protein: CASSAGRASAYGYTF

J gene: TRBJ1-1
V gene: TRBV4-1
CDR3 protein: CASSQGAGSTEAFF

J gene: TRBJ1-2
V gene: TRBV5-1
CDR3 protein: CASSLFTNYGYTF

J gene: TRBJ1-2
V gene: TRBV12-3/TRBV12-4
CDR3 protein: CASSQLWDGPYGYTF

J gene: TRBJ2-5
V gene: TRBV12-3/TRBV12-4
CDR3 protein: CASSFRGFGETQYF

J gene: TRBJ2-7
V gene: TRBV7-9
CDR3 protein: CASSLAGRRNEQYF

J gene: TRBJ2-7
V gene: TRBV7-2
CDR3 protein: CASSPGQYYEQYF

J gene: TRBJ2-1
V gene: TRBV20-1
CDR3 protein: CSAPRLAGALTNEQFF

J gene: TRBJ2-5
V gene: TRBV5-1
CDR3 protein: CASSPGQAGETQYF